This T cell receptor beta chain was profiled in a study of beta chain features in type 1 diabetes. Points from the study as a whole: Lower insertion and higher deletion counts appeared at VDJ junctions in type 1 diabetes patients. Across all four CD4+ subsets, people with type 1 diabetes showed modestly shorter TCRB CDR3s. Sampled from patients, naive, central memory and Treg TCRB repertoires appeared more similar than those sampled from healthy donors.

This clone showed up just a few times. Its target is not known. The isolated RNA, all of it, was reverse transcribed, so expressed TCRB transcripts were what got sequenced. TCRdb's table, derived via immunoSEQ multiplex PCR, lists solely in-frame clones and lacks some. The table records around 430,000 clones, around 28% of them present only once. After removal of 5 bases from V and 11 bases from J, the junction contained 4 bases not matched to a gene. The CDR3 totals 11 residues. Germline CDR1 and CDR2: SEHNR and FQNEAQ (reference sequence). Sample: naive CD4+ T cells from blood. The chain is built from TRBV7-9 and TRBJ1-1; TRBD1 agrees at 8 bases. This receptor was identified in a man younger than 35 in good health. DNA of the CDR3: TGTGCCAGCAGCCCTGACAGGGGCGCTTTCTTT. Translation: CASSPDRGAFF. The full variable domain, completed using reference TRBV7-9 and TRBJ1-1, is DTGVSQNPRHKITKRGQNVTFRCDPISEHNRLYWYRQTLGQGPEFLTYFQNEAQLEKSRLLSDRFSAERPKGSFSTLEIQRTEQGDSAMYLCASSPDRGAFFGQGTRLTVV.